The rows below give T cell receptor beta chains drawn from one sample of a study of PD-1 blockade in classical Hodgkin lymphoma. Assay: immunoSEQ multiplex PCR; the TCRdb copy retains only in-frame clones and omits some. The table includes under 100,000 clones, 92% detected once. Sample: peripheral blood mononuclear cells (PBMCs), taken before the second cycle of nivolumab. The receptors come from a human donor with classical Hodgkin lymphoma. The CDR3 runs from the conserved cysteine through the conserved F or W. The D gene is left open where the match is weak. Size is omitted from some rows. Given values are once, few, many or a class for expanded clones.

.	TRBV6-1	TRBJ2-1	TRBD1	TGTGCCAGCAGTGAATATGCCCCGGGACAGGGGATCAACAATGAGCAGTTCTTC	CASSEYAPGQGINNEQFF
.	TRBV19	TRBJ2-7	TRBD1	TGTGCCAGTTCTCCCGGGACAGGGGTCAACGAGCAGTACTTC	CASSPGTGVNEQYF
once	TRBV29-1	TRBJ2-1	.	TGCAGCGTTGAAGCAGCCGGGGCAAATGAGCAGTTCTTC	CSVEAAGANEQFF
.	TRBV12-5	TRBJ1-2	TRBD1	TGTGCTAGTGGCACGACAGGGATTGGCTACACCTTC	CASGTTGIGYTF
.	TRBV27	TRBJ2-1	.	TGTGCCAGCAGTTTATCTAGGCAGCATGAGCAGTTCTTC	CASSLSRQHEQFF
.	TRBV27	TRBJ2-7	TRBD2	TGTGCCAGCAGTTTGTCTGGCGGGAGCCCCTACGAGCAGTACTTC	CASSLSGGSPYEQYF
.	TRBV5-1	TRBJ1-3	.	TGCGCCAGCAGCCAACAGAGCTCTGGAAACACCATATATTTT	CASSQQSSGNTIYF
.	TRBV6-1	TRBJ2-7	.	TGTGCCAGCAGTCCCGGTCTCAGCGTAAGGTACGAGCAGTACTTC	CASSPGLSVRYEQYF
.	TRBV7-9	TRBJ1-2	.	TGTGCCAGCGAAAACTATACGAGGGGGTATGGCTACACCTTC	CASENYTRGYGYTF
.	TRBV7-8	TRBJ1-1	.	TGTGCCAGCAGCTCGGGGGCATCCACTGAAGCTTTCTTT	CASSSGASTEAFF